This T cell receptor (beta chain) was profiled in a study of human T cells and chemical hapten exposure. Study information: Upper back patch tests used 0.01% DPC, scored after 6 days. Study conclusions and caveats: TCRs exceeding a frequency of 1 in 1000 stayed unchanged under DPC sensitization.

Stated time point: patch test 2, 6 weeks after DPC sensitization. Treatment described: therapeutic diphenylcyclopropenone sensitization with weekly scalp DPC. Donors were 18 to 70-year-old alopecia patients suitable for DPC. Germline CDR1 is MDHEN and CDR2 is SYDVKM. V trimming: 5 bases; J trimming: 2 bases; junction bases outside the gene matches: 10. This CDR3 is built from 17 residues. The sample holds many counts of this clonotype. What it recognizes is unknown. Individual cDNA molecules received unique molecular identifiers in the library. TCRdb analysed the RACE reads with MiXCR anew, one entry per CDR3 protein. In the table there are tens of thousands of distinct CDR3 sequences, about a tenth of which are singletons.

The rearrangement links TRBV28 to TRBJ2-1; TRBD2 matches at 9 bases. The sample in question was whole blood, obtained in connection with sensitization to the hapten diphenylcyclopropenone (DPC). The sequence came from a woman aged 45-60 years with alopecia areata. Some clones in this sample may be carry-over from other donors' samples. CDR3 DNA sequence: TGTGCCAGCAGTCTCAATAGCGGGAGTGTCACCTACAATGAGCAGTTCTTC. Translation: CASSLNSGSVTYNEQFF.